This is a list of T cell receptor beta chains from one sample in a study of shared clonotypes between healthy human individuals. This table comes from immunoSEQ multiplex PCR, and its TCRdb copy is limited to in-frame clones, with some not included. This sample carries under 600,000 clones, around 95% of them seen once, and the ten largest clones take under 0.065%. Sequencing used naive CD4+ T cells sorted from blood. These receptors were obtained from a woman aged 25-40 years in good health. CDR3s include the opening cysteine and the closing phenylalanine or tryptophan. The order of the fields is V gene, D gene, clone size, J gene, CDR3 DNA, CDR3 protein. A D gene is named only where the DNA matches it firmly. Size values are once, few and many counts, or a class for expanded clones, and some rows have none.

TRBV5-1	NA	once	TRBJ1-2	TGCGCCAGCAGCGGAACAGGCGTCGACGGCTACACCTTC	CASSGTGVDGYTF
TRBV4-2	TRBD2	NA	TRBJ2-7	TGTGCCAGCAGCCAAGAGGGGGGGACTAGCTTGTACGAGCAGTACTTC	CASSQEGGTSLYEQYF
TRBV6-5	NA	NA	TRBJ2-7	TGTGCCAGCAGTTACGGGGGAACGTACTCCTACGAGCAGTACTTC	CASSYGGTYSYEQYF
TRBV18	TRBD2	NA	TRBJ2-7	TGTGCCAGCTCATCAGACCCGGGACTAGCGGGAGGGGAGCAGTACTTC	CASSSDPGLAGGEQYF
TRBV11-2	NA	NA	TRBJ2-7	TGTGCCAGCAGCCCATTAACGGGGGCCCGAGAGCAGTACTTC	CASSPLTGAREQYF
TRBV18	TRBD1	NA	TRBJ2-7	TGTGCCAGCTCACCCACAGCTGTACGGGACAGGGAGGGATGGCTCTACGAGCAGTACTTC	CASSPTAVRDREGWLYEQYF
TRBV18	TRBD2	NA	TRBJ2-7	TGTGCCAGCTCGTTGGTCGGGCGGGAGACCTACGAGCAGTACTTC	CASSLVGRETYEQYF
TRBV2	NA	NA	TRBJ1-2	TGTGCCAGCAGTGCCACTTATGTAACTCCTGAACGTGGCTACACCTTC	CASSATYVTPERGYTF
TRBV7-9	TRBD1	NA	TRBJ1-5	TGTGCCAGCAGCGACACAGGGGGCGATCAGCCCCAGCATTTT	CASSDTGGDQPQHF
TRBV10-2	TRBD1	NA	TRBJ2-5	TGCGCCAGCAGTGAGTCTACCGGACAGGGGACGGGGACCCAGTACTTC	CASSESTGQGTGTQYF
TRBV7-2	TRBD1	NA	TRBJ1-1	TGTGCCAGCAGCCGCACAGGGGCCACTGAAGCTTTCTTT	CASSRTGATEAFF
TRBV11-3	NA	NA	TRBJ2-2	TGTGCCAGCAGCTTAGATTCGAACACCGGGGAGCTGTTTTTT	CASSLDSNTGELFF
TRBV10-3	TRBD1	NA	TRBJ2-7	TGTGCCATCAGTGAGTCCGGGACAGGGGGCGCAAGGCAGTACTTC	CAISESGTGGARQYF
TRBV9	TRBD1	NA	TRBJ2-3	TGTGCCAGCACGGGACAGGGTGATTTTACGCAGTATTTT	CASTGQGDFTQYF
TRBV4-1	NA	NA	TRBJ2-1	TGCGCCAGCAGCCTCCCAAGGTCGACCTCCTACAATGAGCAGTTCTTC	CASSLPRSTSYNEQFF
TRBV4-1	TRBD2	NA	TRBJ2-3	TGCGCCAGCAGGGAGGGACTAGCGAGAGCCACAGATACGCAGTATTTT	CASREGLARATDTQYF
TRBV28	TRBD2	NA	TRBJ2-5	TGTGCCAGCAGTCCCGGGGGGGTGGAGACCCAGTACTTC	CASSPGGVETQYF
TRBV19	TRBD2	NA	TRBJ2-5	TGTGCGACTCCAAGCGGGAGCGAGGGAGAGACCCAGTACTTC	CATPSGSEGETQYF
TRBV27	TRBD1	once	TRBJ1-5	TGTGCCAGCAGAAGGACAGGGGGCGAGCAGCCCCAGCATTTT	CASRRTGGEQPQHF
TRBV4-1	NA	NA	TRBJ1-2	TGCGCCAGCAGCCCCCGGTGGTACGGGAGCTACACCTTC	CASSPRWYGSYTF
TRBV5-4	NA	once	TRBJ1-1	TGTGCCAGCAAGCTGGACAGACCGAACACTGAAGCTTTCTTT	CASKLDRPNTEAFF
TRBV27	TRBD1	NA	TRBJ1-2	TGTGCCAGCAGGCGGGGGGGGACAGTAGGACCTAACTATGGCTACACCTTC	CASRRGGTVGPNYGYTF
TRBV27	NA	NA	TRBJ2-6	TGTGCCAGCAGTTTATCCATATCATGGGTGCGACCTGGCTCTGGGGCCAACGTCCTGACTTTC	CASSLSISWVRPGSGANVLTF
TRBV5-1	NA	NA	TRBJ2-3	TGCGCCAGCAGCTTGGATGCCGGGAGAGGGTCCGGAGATACGCAGTATTTT	CASSLDAGRGSGDTQYF
TRBV7-9	TRBD1	NA	TRBJ1-1	TGTGCCAGCAGCTTGGGGACAGGGGTAATCGGGAACACTGAAGCTTTCTTT	CASSLGTGVIGNTEAFF
TRBV19	TRBD1	NA	TRBJ1-5	TGTGCCAGTAGTAGACCCGGACAGGGGGAGCATCAGCCCCAGCATTTT	CASSRPGQGEHQPQHF
TRBV6-5	NA	NA	TRBJ2-1	TGTGCCAGCAGTTACTCTATCGCGGGGCGGCGGAATGAGCAGTTCTTC	CASSYSIAGRRNEQFF
TRBV7-2	TRBD1	once	TRBJ1-2	TGTGCCAGCAGCTCCGACAGGGGGGTCTATGGCTACACCTTC	CASSSDRGVYGYTF
TRBV18	NA	NA	TRBJ2-3	TGTGCCAGCTCACCGGGCCCGGACACAGATACGCAGTATTTT	CASSPGPDTDTQYF
TRBV28	NA	once	TRBJ2-1	TGTGCCAGCAGTTTGACGTACCCCCCGTTGACGGAGAAAAGGATCAATGAGCAGTTCTTC	CASSLTYPPLTEKRINEQFF
TRBV7-3	TRBD1	NA	TRBJ2-1	TGTGCCAGCAGCTTAGGGGGACAGGTCTCCAATGAGCAGTTCTTC	CASSLGGQVSNEQFF
TRBV5-1	NA	NA	TRBJ1-1	TGCGCCAGCAGTCCAGGACGCCGGCCTGAAGCTTTCTTT	CASSPGRRPEAFF
TRBV27	NA	NA	TRBJ1-1	TGTGCCAGCACCCGAGGGTCGGGGAATGAAGCTTTCTTT	CASTRGSGNEAFF